Following are 4 T cell receptor beta chains from one sample sequenced in a study of cytomegalovirus exposure and HLA in healthy donors. Primers: 60 Vbeta forward and 13 Jbeta reverse. TCRdb's table, derived via immunoSEQ multiplex PCR, lists solely in-frame clones and lacks some. The data show about 94,000 clones, approximately 79% seen once. Sequenced: PBMCs. The receptors were sampled from a woman in her 40s in good health and CMV-seronegative.

The chain recombines TRBV5-1 with TRBJ2-2; D is unresolved. The CDR3 extends over 13 amino acids. V gave up 2 bases and J gave up 9 bases, with 11 bases separating them. The germline V gene has CDR1 SGHRS and CDR2 YFSETQ. In DNA, the CDR3 is TGCGCCAGCAGCTTAGATAGCAGCCGGGAGCTGTTTTTT. Amino acid sequence: CASSLDSSRELFF.

The chain combines TRBV18 with TRBJ2-2; TRBD1 might be the D (6 bases). Germline V gene lookup returns CDR1 KGHSH and CDR2 LQKENI. This CDR3 has 13 residues. Trimming removed 3 bases from V and 4 bases from J, with 6 bases in between. This CDR3 reads CASSPDSTGELFF. DNA of the CDR3: TGTGCCAGCTCACCGGACAGCACCGGGGAGCTGTTTTTT.

The rearrangement uses TRBV7-2 and TRBJ2-7; 7 nucleotides match TRBD1. Germline loops: CDR1 SGHTA, CDR2 FQGNSA. Unmatched junction bases numbered 10, after V lost 5 bases and J lost 6 bases. The CDR3 has 14 residues. DNA of the CDR3: TGTGCCAGCAGCCCAGGGGGATGGATTTCCGAGCAGTACTTC. The encoded protein is CASSPGGWISEQYF.

J is TRBJ2-5 and V is TRBV5-1; 7 positions match TRBD1. With the DNA end fitting TRBJ2-7 better, the J assignment may be wrong. The germline V gene has CDR1 SGHRS and CDR2 YFSETQ. There are 15 residues in the CDR3. CDR3 amino acids: CASSLTRDRGYEQYF. Here the CDR3 DNA reads TGCGCCAGCAGCTTGACCCGGGACAGAGGCTACGAGCAGTACTTC.